A single sample is the source of the 28 T cell receptor beta chains below, sequenced in a study of cytomegalovirus exposure and HLA in healthy donors. PCR used 60 Vbeta primers and 13 Jbeta primers. Produced via immunoSEQ multiplex PCR; TCRdb's table is partial and in-frame only. In the table there are about 160,000 clones, around 77% of which are singletons. The sample taken for sequencing was PBMCs. Receptor source: a man between 50 and 59 years old in good health and CMV-seropositive.

J is TRBJ2-2 and V is TRBV18; 10 bases agree with TRBD1. V was pared by 6 bases and J by 8 bases, with 12 bases of the junction left unmatched. Germline CDR1 and CDR2: KGHSH and LQKENI. CDR3 length equals 16 residues. CDR3 sequence (DNA): TGTGCCAGCTCGGCGCCCGGGACAGGGGCATTTGGGGAGCTGTTTTTT. Its protein is CASSAPGTGAFGELFF.

The chain recombines TRBV6-6 with TRBJ2-5, with a possible D match to TRBD1 (5 bases). The germline gives CDR1 MNHNY, CDR2 SVGAGI (reference sequence). The CDR3 runs 15 residues. The V end was cut by 0 bases, the J end by 5 bases, with 13 bases between. The CDR3 protein is CASSYSKGLGETQYF. CDR3 nucleotide sequence: TGTGCCAGCAGTTACTCAAAGGGGCTAGGGGAGACCCAGTACTTC.

The V call is TRBV28, the J call TRBJ2-5; 11 bases fit TRBD2. CDR3 length equals 16 residues. Germline V CDR1 and CDR2: MDHEN, SYDVKM. V trimming: 5 bases; J trimming: 7 bases; junction bases outside the gene matches: 12. This CDR3 reads CASSPPGLAVRGTQYF. The DNA for the CDR3 is TGTGCCAGCAGTCCCCCGGGACTAGCGGTCCGGGGGACCCAGTACTTC.

The chain carries TRBV7-6 and TRBJ2-7; 12 nucleotides agree with TRBD1. The CDR3 has 15 amino acids. Trimming cost V 5 bases and J 5 bases; bases outside gene matches: 7. Germline V gene sequence: CDR1 SGHVS, CDR2 FNYEAQ. The CDR3 loop reads CASSRPGTGGNEQYF. The CDR3 DNA is TGTGCCAGCAGCCGTCCCGGGACAGGGGGCAACGAGCAGTACTTC.

V and J are TRBV6-1 and TRBJ1-1; D remains unclear. Germline V gene sequence: CDR1 MNHNS, CDR2 SASEGT. With 1 base removed from V and 10 bases from J, the gap between germline ends came to 13 bases. The CDR3 runs to 13 residues. The CDR3 DNA sequence: TGTGCCAGCAGTGAAGGGACTAAAGTCGGAGCTTTCTTT. Amino acid sequence: CASSEGTKVGAFF.

The table lists this clone with a count of one. This chain uses TRBV7-8 with TRBJ1-1; D gene uncertain. Germline lookup yields CDR1 SGHVS and CDR2 FQNEAQ. Trimming shortened V by 7 bases and J by 1 base, and 13 bases separated the two germline ends. The CDR3 loop spans 14 amino acids. The DNA of the CDR3 is TGTGCCAGCATCTCACTGCGGGGGAACACTGAAGCTTTCTTT. Encoded protein: CASISLRGNTEAFF.

The rearrangement links TRBV18 to TRBJ1-4, with 7 bases that match TRBD1. The CDR3 consists of 15 residues. Germline assignment: CDR1 KGHSH and CDR2 LQKENI. V shed 4 bases and J 7 bases; nucleotides not matched to a gene: 9. The CDR3 DNA follows: TGTGCCAGCTCACAAAATAACAGGGGTGGTGAAAAACTGTTTTTT. Amino acid sequence: CASSQNNRGGEKLFF.

The genes are TRBV27 and TRBJ1-5; D gene uncertain. CDR1 MNHEY and CDR2 SMNVEV come from the germline V gene (reference sequence). The V end was cut by 4 bases, the J end by 5 bases, with 6 bases between. The length of the CDR3 is 12 residues. The CDR3 bases are TGTGCCAGCAGTTCCTCCCATCAGCCCCAGCATTTT. This gives the protein CASSSSHQPQHF.

The chain uses TRBV29-1 and TRBJ2-7; D unclear. The V and J ends lost 6 bases and 4 bases respectively, with 10 bases between them. This CDR3 comprises 11 residues. CDR1 is SQVTM and CDR2 is ANQGSEA in the germline V gene. The CDR3 DNA reads TGCAGCGTCGAACAAGAGTACGAGCAGTACTTC. Translation: CSVEQEYEQYF.

V usage is TRBV4-2 and J usage is TRBJ1-3; D perhaps matches TRBD1 (6 bases). CDR3 length equals 16 residues. Germline V gives CDR1 LGHNA, CDR2 YNFKEQ. Trimming shortened V by 0 bases and J by 3 bases, and 12 bases separated the two germline ends. The DNA of the CDR3 is TGTGCCAGCAGCCAAGATGGGGGGGCTGATGGAAACACCATATATTTT. Translated, it gives CASSQDGGADGNTIYF.

In its sample, this clone was seen once. The chain combines TRBV4-2 with TRBJ1-4; D gene ambiguous. The germline V gene encodes CDR1 LGHNA and CDR2 YNFKEQ. V lost 5 bases to trimming and J lost 0 bases, with 10 bases between them. CDR3 length equals 15 residues. The CDR3 sequence is CASSSGNTTNEKLFF. CDR3 bases: TGTGCCAGCAGCTCCGGGAACACAACTAATGAAAAACTGTTTTTT.

This clone was recorded a few times. V is TRBV19 and J is TRBJ1-2; 12 bases fit TRBD1. The CDR3 has 14 amino acids. Germline V gives CDR1 LNHDA, CDR2 SQIVND (reference sequence). After removal of 8 bases from V and 4 bases from J, the junction contained 5 bases not matched to a gene. CDR3 nucleotide sequence: TGTGCCAGTGGGGACAGGGGGCGAATCTATGGCTACACCTTC. Protein: CASGDRGRIYGYTF.

The rearrangement links TRBV5-1 to TRBJ2-3; 9 bases line up with TRBD2. The V segment lost 2 bases and the J segment 0 bases; nucleotides outside the gene matches: 7. The CDR3 length is 17 residues. Germline V lookup: CDR1 SGHRS, CDR2 YFSETQ. The CDR3 here is CASSFASGVLSTDTQYF. The CDR3, as DNA: TGCGCCAGCAGCTTTGCTAGCGGGGTTCTTAGCACAGATACGCAGTATTTT. Looking up the rest from reference TRBV5-1 and TRBJ2-3 gives the full variable domain: KAGVTQTPRYLIKTRGQQVTLSCSPISGHRSVSWYQQTPGQGLQFLFEYFSETQRNKGNFPGRFSGRQFSNSRSEMNVSTLELGDSALYLCASSFASGVLSTDTQYFGPGTRLTVL.

V usage is TRBV7-2 and J usage is TRBJ2-5; possibly TRBD1 for D (5 bases). This CDR3 contains 14 residues. CDR1 SGHTA and CDR2 FQGNSA come from the germline V gene. V lost 5 bases and J 2 bases, leaving 12 bases between the germline ends. The DNA for the CDR3 is TGTGCCAGCAGCCAGAGACAGCTACAAGAGACCCAGTACTTC. As protein: CASSQRQLQETQYF.

V is TRBV7-6 and J is TRBJ2-5; maybe TRBD1 (6 bases). Trimming pared 6 bases from V and 0 bases from J, leaving 14 bases between. CDR1 and CDR2 (germline): SGHVS, FNYEAQ. This CDR3 spans 15 amino acids. CDR3 in amino acids: CASSWGHTYQETQYF. In nucleotides, the CDR3 is TGTGCCAGCAGTTGGGGACATACGTACCAAGAGACCCAGTACTTC.

V is TRBV7-9 and J is TRBJ2-1, with 9 nucleotides matching TRBD2. Germline CDR1 SEHNR, CDR2 FQNEAQ (reference sequence). The CDR3 is 16 residues long. The trim removed 5 bases at V and 7 bases at J, leaving 12 bases unmatched. For the CDR3, the DNA is TGTGCCAGCAGCCCCCCGTCGGCGGGGGGGCCGAATGAGCAGTTCTTC. As protein: CASSPPSAGGPNEQFF.

This chain joins TRBV6-1 and TRBJ2-3; 9 positions match TRBD2. Germline V gives CDR1 MNHNS, CDR2 SASEGT. The CDR3 runs to 14 residues. The V and J ends lost 7 bases and 1 base, in that order; junction bases with no gene match: 3. CDR3 sequence (DNA): TGTGCCAGCAACCGACTAGCGGGCACAGATACGCAGTATTTT. Protein: CASNRLAGTDTQYF.

This rearrangement joins TRBV19 to TRBJ1-5; TRBD1 matches at 8 bases. From germline, CDR1 is LNHDA and CDR2 SQIVND (reference sequence). The CDR3 runs 13 residues. The junction had 1 base not matched to a gene; V was cut back by 4 bases and J by 5 bases. CDR3 bases: TGTGCCAGTAGTACACAGGGGGATCAGCCCCAGCATTTT. It is translated as CASSTQGDQPQHF.

This clone has a single count. CDR3 loop: CASSLSGTDSNYGYTF. The CDR3 coding sequence is TGTGCCAGCAGTTTATCGGGGACAGATTCTAACTATGGCTACACCTTC. The J gene is TRBJ1-2, the V gene TRBV27; TRBD1 agrees at 7 bases. The trim removed 0 bases at V and 0 bases at J, leaving 4 bases unmatched. There are 16 residues in the CDR3. Germline V gene lookup returns CDR1 MNHEY and CDR2 SMNVEV (reference sequence).

This clone was counted once. The V and J genes are TRBV6-1 and TRBJ2-1; the D is unclear. This CDR3 comprises 15 residues. V was trimmed by 2 bases and J by 8 bases, leaving 16 bases between them. Germline-derived CDR1 and CDR2 are MNHNS and SASEGT. The CDR3 spells CASSESGHDNDEQFF. CDR3 coding DNA: TGTGCCAGCAGTGAATCCGGTCACGATAATGATGAGCAGTTCTTC.

The rearrangement links TRBV6-5 to TRBJ1-4; 11 nucleotides match TRBD1. V shed 0 bases, J shed 7 bases, and the junction held 1 base outside the gene matches. Looked up from germline, CDR1 is MNHEY and CDR2 is SVGAGI. The CDR3 covers 15 residues. CDR3: CASSYSGQGAEKLFF. The CDR3 DNA reads as TGTGCCAGCAGTTACTCAGGACAGGGGGCTGAAAAACTGTTTTTT.

There are a few counts of this clone. The chain's CDR3 is CANHRAGTRNNQPQHF. As DNA, the CDR3 is TGTGCCAACCATAGGGCCGGGACAAGAAACAATCAGCCCCAGCATTTT. The chain links TRBV21-1 to TRBJ1-5; the table's TRBD1 call for D was not verified on the DNA. TRBV21-1 constitutes a pseudogene. There are 16 residues in the CDR3.

The rearrangement links TRBV4-3 to TRBJ1-6, with D unresolved. This CDR3 region has 15 residues. Trimming took off 0 bases at V and 6 bases at J, with 9 bases between the two ends. Germline loops: CDR1 LGHNA, CDR2 YSLEER. CDR3 protein: CASSQEVQVNSPLHF. The CDR3 bases are TGCGCCAGCAGCCAAGAGGTCCAGGTTAATTCACCCCTCCACTTT.

The V and J genes are TRBV29-1 and TRBJ1-3; possibly TRBD1 for D (6 bases). Trimming cost V 7 bases and J 2 bases, with 15 bases left between them. CDR1 and CDR2 from the germline V gene are SQVTM and ANQGSEA. The CDR3 covers 14 residues. CDR3 nucleotide sequence: TGCAGCGGTAAGGGACAACTCGCTGGAAACACCATATATTTT. It specifies CSGKGQLAGNTIYF.

The chain recombines TRBV19 with TRBJ2-5; TRBD2 aligns across 11 bases. Germline V gives CDR1 LNHDA, CDR2 SQIVND (reference sequence). The CDR3 covers 16 residues. V lost 3 bases, J lost 4 bases, and 7 bases stayed unmatched. DNA of the CDR3: TGTGCCAGTAGTATGACTAGCGGGGTAGCTGCAGAGACCCAGTACTTC. Its translation is CASSMTSGVAAETQYF.

The chain employs TRBV7-7 and TRBJ2-3; TRBD2 aligns across 11 bases. Germline CDR1 reads SSHAT; CDR2 reads FNYEAQ (reference sequence). The length of the CDR3 is 15 residues. With V trimmed by 5 bases and J by 2 bases, 3 bases remained unmatched. CDR3 DNA: TGTGCCAGCAGCATGACTAGCGGGGACACAGATACGCAGTATTTT. This gives the protein CASSMTSGDTDTQYF.

The rearrangement links TRBV5-6 to TRBJ1-2; TRBD1 aligns across 10 bases. Germline V gene sequence: CDR1 SGHDT, CDR2 YYEEEE. The CDR3 runs 15 residues. The trim removed 3 bases at V and 2 bases at J, leaving 4 bases unmatched. The CDR3 sequence: CASSSDRGQNYGYTF. CDR3 bases: TGTGCCAGCAGCTCAGACAGGGGGCAAAACTATGGCTACACCTTC.

The V call is TRBV5-1, the J call TRBJ1-2; no clear D. The CDR3 loop spans 13 amino acids. Looked up from germline, CDR1 is SGHRS and CDR2 is YFSETQ. Between the trimmed V and J ends, which lost 6 bases and 3 bases, there was a span of 12 bases. DNA for the CDR3: TGCGCCAGCACTCCGGGGAATGACTATGGCTACACCTTC. The encoded protein is CASTPGNDYGYTF.